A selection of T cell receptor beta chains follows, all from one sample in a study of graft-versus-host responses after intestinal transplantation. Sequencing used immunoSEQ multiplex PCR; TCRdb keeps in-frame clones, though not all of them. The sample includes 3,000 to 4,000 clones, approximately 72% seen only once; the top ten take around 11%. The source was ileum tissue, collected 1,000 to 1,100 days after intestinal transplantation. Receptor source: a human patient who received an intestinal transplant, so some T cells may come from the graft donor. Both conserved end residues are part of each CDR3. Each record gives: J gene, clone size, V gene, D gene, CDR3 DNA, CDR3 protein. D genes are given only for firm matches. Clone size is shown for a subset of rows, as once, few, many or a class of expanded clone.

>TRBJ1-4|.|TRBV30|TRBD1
TGTGCCTGGAGTATGAACGGACAGGGCGAAAAACTGTTTTTT
CAWSMNGQGEKLFF
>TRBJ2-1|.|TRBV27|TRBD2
TGTGCCAGCAGTTCCAACGGGGGGGCTGTTAATGAGCAGTTCTTC
CASSSNGGAVNEQFF
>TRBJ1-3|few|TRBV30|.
TGTGCCTGGAGTTACTCAGCTGGAAACACCATATATTTT
CAWSYSAGNTIYF
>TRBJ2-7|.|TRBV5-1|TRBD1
TGCGCCAGCAGCCCACAGGGGGAATACGAGCAGTACTTC
CASSPQGEYEQYF
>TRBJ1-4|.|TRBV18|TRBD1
TGTGCCAGCTCACCACCACAGGGGTTGGGTGAAAAACTGTTTTTT
CASSPPQGLGEKLFF
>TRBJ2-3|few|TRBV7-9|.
TGTGCCAGCAGGGGGGCTAACACAGATACGCAGTATTTT
CASRGANTDTQYF
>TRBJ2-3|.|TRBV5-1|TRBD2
TGCGCCAGCAGCTTGGAAGCGGGAGGGGCTAGCACAGATACGCAGTATTTT
CASSLEAGGASTDTQYF
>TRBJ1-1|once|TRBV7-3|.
TGTGCCAGCAGCACGGGACCGACCACTGAAGCTTTCTTT
CASSTGPTTEAFF
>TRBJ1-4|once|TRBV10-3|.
TGTGCCATCAGTGAGTCAGCGAGCGAAAAACTGTTTTTT
CAISESASEKLFF
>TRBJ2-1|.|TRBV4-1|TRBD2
TGCGCCAGCAGCACCCAGCGGGACTCCTACAATGAGCAGTTCTTC
CASSTQRDSYNEQFF
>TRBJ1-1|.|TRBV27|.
TGTGCCAGCATGGCCCGGACAGCCAACACTGAAGCTTTCTTT
CASMARTANTEAFF
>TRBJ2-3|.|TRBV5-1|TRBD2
TGCGCCAGCAGCTTGGGCGTAGCGGGGACAGATACGCAGTATTTT
CASSLGVAGTDTQYF
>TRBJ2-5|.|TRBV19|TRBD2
TGTGCCAGTATTTATAGGGACTCCTCGGGGGGGGCTTCGAAAGAGACCCAGTACTTC
CASIYRDSSGGASKETQYF
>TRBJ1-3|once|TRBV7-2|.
TGTGCCAGCAGCCTAAAGGGGGGTGGAAACACCATATATTTT
CASSLKGGGNTIYF
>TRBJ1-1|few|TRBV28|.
TGTGCCAGCAGCACCCAAAGGGATTCCACTGAAGCTTTCTTT
CASSTQRDSTEAFF
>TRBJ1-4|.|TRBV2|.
TGTGCCAGCAGTGTTGCTGAAAAACTGTTTTTT
CASSVAEKLFF
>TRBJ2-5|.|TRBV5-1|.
TGCGCCAGCAGCTTGTCAGCGGCGAACCAAGAGACCCAGTACTTC
CASSLSAANQETQYF
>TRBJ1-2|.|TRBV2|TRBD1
TGTGCCAGCAGTTTAGCAACAGGGGAATCCTATGGCTACACCTTC
CASSLATGESYGYTF
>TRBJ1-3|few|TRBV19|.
TGTGCCAGTAGTATGGAGGGAGGCAGCTCTGGAAACACCATATATTTT
CASSMEGGSSGNTIYF
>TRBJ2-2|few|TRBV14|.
TGTGCCAGCAGCCAACGTGCGTCCGCGAACACCGGGGAGCTGTTTTTT
CASSQRASANTGELFF
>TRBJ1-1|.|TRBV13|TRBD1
TGTGCCAGCAAAAACCAGGGGGGAGGCCCTGAAGCTTTCTTT
CASKNQGGGPEAFF
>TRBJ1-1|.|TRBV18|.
TGTGCCAGCTCGGTTCCGGGGGGAACTGAAGCTTTCTTT
CASSVPGGTEAFF
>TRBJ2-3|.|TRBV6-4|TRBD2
TGTGCCAGCAGTGACTCCGGGCGGGGGGATACGCAGTATTTT
CASSDSGRGDTQYF
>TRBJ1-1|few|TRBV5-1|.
TGCGCCAGCAGCCAATTGGACCTGAACACTGAAGCTTTCTTT
CASSQLDLNTEAFF
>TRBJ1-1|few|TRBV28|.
TGTGCCAGCAGCAGGGCTGTTGAAGCTTTCTTT
CASSRAVEAFF
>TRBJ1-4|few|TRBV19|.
TGTGCCAGTTCACGACAATGGGGTCAGGGACTGTTTTTT
CASSRQWGQGLFF
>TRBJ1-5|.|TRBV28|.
TGTGCCAGCAGTTACCTAGGGACTAATCATTTT
CASSYLGTNHF
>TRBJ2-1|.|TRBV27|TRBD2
TGTGCCAGCAGTTTAGTGTACGCGGGGGGGCTCAACAATGAGCAGTTCTTC
CASSLVYAGGLNNEQFF
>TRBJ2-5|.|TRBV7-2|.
TGTGCCAGCAAAAACGGGGGCGCGGAGACCCAGTACTTC
CASKNGGAETQYF
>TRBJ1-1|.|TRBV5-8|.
TGTGCCAGCAGACTTATTGACAGGTTGCACACTGAAGCTTTCTTT
CASRLIDRLHTEAFF
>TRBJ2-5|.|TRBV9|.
TGTGCCAGCAGCGTAGGGCAAGAGACCCAGTACTTC
CASSVGQETQYF
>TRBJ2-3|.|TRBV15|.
TGTGCCACCAGCAGAGATCTTAGTTGGGAGATCACAGCAGATACGCAGTATTTT
CATSRDLSWEITADTQYF
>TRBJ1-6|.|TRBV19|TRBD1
TGTGCCAGTAGTCCCCCGGAGCAGGGGGCAAGTTCACCCCTCCACTTT
CASSPPEQGASSPLHF
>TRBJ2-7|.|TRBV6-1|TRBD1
TGTGCCAGCAGTTCGCAGGGGGCGTTAAACGAGCAGTACTTC
CASSSQGALNEQYF
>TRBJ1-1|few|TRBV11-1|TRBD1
TGTGCCAGCAGCAATCCGGGACAGGGGGAGCCCATGAACACTGAAGCTTTCTTT
CASSNPGQGEPMNTEAFF
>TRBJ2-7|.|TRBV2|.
TGTGCCAGCCTGCAGGTTGCCTACGAGCAGTACTTC
CASLQVAYEQYF
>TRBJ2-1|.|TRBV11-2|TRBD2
TGTGCCAGCAGCTTAGTCAGCGGGGGGGTCGATGAGCAGTTCTTC
CASSLVSGGVDEQFF
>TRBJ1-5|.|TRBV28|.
TGTGCCAGCACTACCCCCTTCACTAATCAGCCCCAGCATTTT
CASTTPFTNQPQHF
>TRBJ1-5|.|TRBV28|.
TGTGCCAGCAGTTTTGCAGGGGCCCAGCATTTT
CASSFAGAQHF
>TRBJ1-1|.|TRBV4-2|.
TGTGCCAGCAGCCAAGATACCGACGTGAACACTGAAGCTTTCTTT
CASSQDTDVNTEAFF
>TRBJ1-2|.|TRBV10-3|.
TGTGCCATCAGTGAGTTACAGGTCTATGGCTACACCTTC
CAISELQVYGYTF
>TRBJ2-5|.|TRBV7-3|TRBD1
TGTGCCAGCAGCTTGGGACAGAGGCAGACCCAGTACTTC
CASSLGQRQTQYF
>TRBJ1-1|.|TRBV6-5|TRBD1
TGTGCCAGCAGTTACGCCGGGACAGCGAACACTGAAGCTTTCTTT
CASSYAGTANTEAFF
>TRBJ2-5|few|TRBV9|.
TGTGCCAGCAGCTTACGGGGGCGAGGTGGAGAGACCCAGTACTTC
CASSLRGRGGETQYF